This TCR beta chain was profiled in a study of T cells in Graves' hyperthyroidism and ophthalmopathy. The V end lost 2 bases, the J end lost 8 bases, and 10 bases lay between the germline ends. Germline assignment: CDR1 SGHTA and CDR2 FQGTGA. The CDR3 covers 13 residues. This clonotype appeared many times. From RNA transcripts, TCR beta CDR3 regions were amplified. The TCR CDR3 was amplified in a first-round RT-PCR using the HTBI primer set. TCRdb redid the calling of the multiplex PCR reads with MiXCR, one entry per CDR3 protein. The table has 490,000 or so distinct CDR3 sequences, approximately 16% seen once.

The chain couples TRBV7-3 to TRBJ2-1; D not resolved. What was sequenced was blood. The TCR sequence derives from a woman in her twenties or thirties with Graves' ophthalmopathy. The CDR3 nucleotides read TGTGCCAGCAGCTTAGGCGGCGGCTATGAGCAGTTCTTC. Translation: CASSLGGGYEQFF.